This passage covers 23 T cell receptor beta chains from one sample sequenced in a study of HIV-infected patients and healthy controls. TCRdb ran MiXCR on the 5' RACE reads and lists one entry per CDR3 protein. The sample shows about 64,000 distinct CDR3 sequences, roughly a fifth of them seen only once. Sequenced input: CD4+ T cells from blood. The receptors here all came from a human donor in good health.

This clonotype was seen only a few times. The chain has TRBV3-1 and TRBJ1-2; TRBD1 agrees at 7 bases. With 6 bases clipped from V and 3 bases from J, the junction kept 4 bases outside the gene matches. Germline CDR1 and CDR2: LGHDT and YNNKEL (reference sequence). This CDR3 spans 13 amino acids. The CDR3 reads CASSRQGHYGYTF. DNA of the CDR3: TGTGCCAGCAGTCGACAGGGCCACTATGGCTACACCTTC.

This clonotype was observed a handful of times. This chain links TRBV6-5 with TRBJ1-1, with no clear D. The CDR3 consists of 14 residues. V gave up 4 bases and J gave up 0 bases, with 9 bases separating them. CDR1 and CDR2 from the germline V gene are MNHEY and SVGAGI. CDR3 residues: CASSFGPMNTEAFF. DNA of the CDR3: TGTGCCAGCAGTTTTGGACCTATGAACACTGAAGCTTTCTTT.

The chain recombines TRBV6-5 with TRBJ2-3, with 8 nucleotides matching TRBD1. Germline CDR1 MNHEY, CDR2 SVGAGI. The CDR3 contains 15 residues. After removal of 3 bases from V and 5 bases from J, the junction contained 7 bases not matched to a gene. Here the CDR3 DNA reads TGTGCCAGCAGTTATCAGGGGGCTGGGGAAGATACGCAGTATTTT. Residues: CASSYQGAGEDTQYF.

This chain joins TRBV19 and TRBJ1-3, with a tentative D call TRBD1 (5 bases). The V and J ends lost 6 bases and 0 bases respectively, with 9 bases between them. The CDR3 consists of 14 residues. Germline CDR1 LNHDA, CDR2 SQIVND (reference sequence). The CDR3 bases are TGTGCCAGTAGAACAGGCCCCTCTGGAAACACCATATATTTT. Encoded protein: CASRTGPSGNTIYF.

The chain employs TRBV5-1 and TRBJ2-3, with a tentative D call TRBD1 (5 bases). The CDR3 is 15 amino acids. Germline loops: CDR1 SGHRS, CDR2 YFSETQ. Between the trimmed V and J ends, which lost 0 bases and 0 bases, there was a span of 8 bases. CDR3 in amino acids: CASSLGRASTDTQYF. CDR3 bases: TGCGCCAGCAGCTTGGGCAGGGCGAGCACAGATACGCAGTATTTT. The variable domain in full, with the rest retrieved from reference TRBV5-1 and TRBJ2-3, is KAGVTQTPRYLIKTRGQQVTLSCSPISGHRSVSWYQQTPGQGLQFLFEYFSETQRNKGNFPGRFSGRQFSNSRSEMNVSTLELGDSALYLCASSLGRASTDTQYFGPGTRLTVL.

The chain has TRBV7-9 and TRBJ2-3; 7 bases are shared with TRBD2. Germline assignment: CDR1 SEHNR and CDR2 FQNEAQ (reference sequence). The CDR3 is 16 amino acids. With 0 bases clipped from V and 3 bases from J, the junction kept 6 bases outside the gene matches. CDR3 loop: CASSLAGAGRTDTQYF. As DNA, the CDR3 is TGTGCCAGCAGCTTAGCGGGAGCGGGGAGGACAGATACGCAGTATTTT.

V is TRBV14 and J is TRBJ2-5; D may be TRBD2 (6 bases). CDR1 and CDR2 (germline): SGHDN, FVKESK. The ends were cut back, 8 bases at V and 4 bases at J, with 11 bases in the middle. The CDR3 spans 12 residues. CDR3 sequence: CASAQGGETQYF. DNA of the CDR3: TGTGCCAGCGCGCAGGGAGGAGAGACCCAGTACTTC.

A few counts support this clonotype. This chain joins TRBV30 and TRBJ2-1, with TRBD2 matching over 8 bases. Germline values: CDR1 GTSNPN, CDR2 SVGIG (reference sequence). The CDR3 has 15 amino acids. V gave up 4 bases and J gave up 6 bases; unmatched junction bases: 11. In DNA, the CDR3 is TGTGCCTGGAAAGAACTTCGGGGGGGCTTCAATGAGCAGTTCTTC. It is translated as CAWKELRGGFNEQFF.

This clonotype has ten or more counts. The rearrangement joins TRBV3-1 to TRBJ1-1; TRBD1 might be the D (5 bases). The CDR3 is made up of 16 amino acids. CDR1 is LGHDT and CDR2 is YNNKEL in the germline V gene (reference sequence). V lost 0 bases, J lost 6 bases, and 17 bases lay in between. In DNA, the CDR3 is TGTGCCAGCAGCCAAGAGAGTCAGGGCTTCATCGCTGAAGCTTTCTTT. Protein product: CASSQESQGFIAEAFF.

This chain uses TRBV19 with TRBJ1-2; D unresolved. The CDR3 runs to 10 residues. The ends were cut back, 10 bases at V and 8 bases at J, with 11 bases in the middle. Germline V gene data show CDR1 as LNHDA and CDR2 as SQIVND (reference sequence). CDR3 bases: TGTGCCACGGGGAGATCGGGCTACACCTTC. It translates to CATGRSGYTF.

In this sample, this clonotype turned up many times. The chain couples TRBV12-3 or TRBV12-4 to TRBJ1-1, with D hard to call. V gave up 1 base and J gave up 0 bases, with 9 bases separating them. The CDR3 contains 15 residues. The CDR3 here is CASSLGSLMNTEAFF. The CDR3 DNA reads as TGTGCCAGCAGTTTAGGGTCACTCATGAACACTGAAGCTTTCTTT.

The chain combines TRBV12-3 or TRBV12-4 with TRBJ1-5; D possibly corresponds to TRBD1 (6 bases). Deletions cut 5 bases from V and 1 base from J, with 12 bases between. This CDR3 is 15 amino acids long. The DNA for the CDR3 is TGTGCCAGCAGTATGACCCAGGGGAGCAATCAGCCCCAGCATTTT. Protein product: CASSMTQGSNQPQHF.

This clonotype appeared a few times. V usage is TRBV5-1 and J usage is TRBJ2-3; the D is unclear. Germline lookup yields CDR1 SGHRS and CDR2 YFSETQ. The CDR3 is made up of 14 amino acids. The V end was cut by 4 bases, the J end by 3 bases, with 12 bases between. The CDR3 loop is CASSLLAATDTQYF. In DNA, the CDR3 is TGCGCCAGCAGCCTATTAGCAGCTACAGATACGCAGTATTTT. Full variable domain (remainder filled in from reference TRBV5-1 and TRBJ2-3): KAGVTQTPRYLIKTRGQQVTLSCSPISGHRSVSWYQQTPGQGLQFLFEYFSETQRNKGNFPGRFSGRQFSNSRSEMNVSTLELGDSALYLCASSLLAATDTQYFGPGTRLTVL.

This clonotype was seen a few times. The chain carries TRBV20-1 and TRBJ1-6, with D unresolved. Germline V gives CDR1 DFQATT, CDR2 SNEGSKA (reference sequence). The V gene lost 6 bases and the J gene lost 4 bases, with 10 bases spanning the gap. This CDR3 is 13 amino acids long. The CDR3 sequence is CSARPGYNSPLHF. The CDR3 DNA follows: TGCAGTGCCCGCCCCGGGTATAATTCACCCCTCCACTTT.

V usage is TRBV29-1 and J usage is TRBJ2-1; TRBD2 matches 14 bases. The CDR3 has 19 residues. Germline loops: CDR1 SQVTM, CDR2 ANQGSEA. Trimming at V came to 5 bases and at J to 0 bases, leaving 12 bases not matched to a gene. CDR3 nucleotides: TGCAGCGTTAAAGGGACTAGCGGGAGAGACCGCATCTCCTACAATGAGCAGTTCTTC. It encodes CSVKGTSGRDRISYNEQFF.

The chain combines TRBV20-1 with TRBJ2-2; 9 bases are a match to TRBD1. The CDR3 is made up of 15 amino acids. V shed 5 bases, J shed 4 bases, and the junction held 8 bases outside the gene matches. Germline V gene lookup returns CDR1 DFQATT and CDR2 SNEGSKA (reference sequence). CDR3 nucleotides: TGCAGTGCTCAGTCCGGGACAGGGACCACCGGGGAGCTGTTTTTT. It yields the protein CSAQSGTGTTGELFF.

This clonotype was detected only a few times. This chain uses TRBV11-2 with TRBJ1-2; D uncertain. From germline, CDR1 is SGHAT and CDR2 FQNNGV. V was shortened by 6 bases and J by 0 bases, with 5 bases between the two germline ends. This CDR3 has 12 amino acids. CDR3 region: CASSQTNYGYTF. CDR3 sequence (DNA): TGTGCCAGCAGTCAGACTAACTATGGCTACACCTTC.

This clonotype was observed many times. The chain combines TRBV20-1 with TRBJ2-1; tentative D call: TRBD1 (6 bases). The CDR3 contains 12 residues. Looked up from germline, CDR1 is DFQATT and CDR2 is SNEGSKA (reference sequence). Trimming shortened V by 5 bases and J by 6 bases, and 11 bases separated the two germline ends. CDR3 sequence reads: CSASDSLNEQFF. DNA of the CDR3: TGCAGTGCTTCGGACAGCCTCAATGAGCAGTTCTTC.

This clonotype was picked up one time. The chain carries TRBV10-2 and TRBJ1-5, with a weak D call TRBD1 (6 bases). V lost 6 bases, J lost 3 bases, and 12 bases lay in between. CDR1 WSHSY and CDR2 SAAADI come from the germline V gene. This CDR3 region has 14 residues. The CDR3 DNA reads TGCGCCAGCAGCGCTCAGGGGTACAATCAGCCCCAGCATTTT. Encoded protein: CASSAQGYNQPQHF.

This clonotype was seen repeatedly, ten times or more. The V and J genes are TRBV7-9 and TRBJ1-1; TRBD1 matches at 9 bases. J was trimmed by 3 bases and V by 5 bases; bases with no gene match: 1. The germline V gene has CDR1 SEHNR and CDR2 FQNEAQ (reference sequence). The CDR3 length is 13 residues. CDR3 nucleotide sequence: TGTGCCAGCAGCAGGACAGGGGACACTGAAGCTTTCTTT. Its protein is CASSRTGDTEAFF.

This clonotype was detected only a few times. The V call is TRBV20-1, the J call TRBJ2-3; D not resolved. V lost 1 base to trimming and J lost 1 base, with 6 bases between them. The CDR3 extends over 13 amino acids. The germline gives CDR1 DFQATT, CDR2 SNEGSKA (reference sequence). This CDR3 reads CSARVDGTDTQYF. CDR3 in DNA: TGCAGTGCTAGAGTGGACGGCACAGATACGCAGTATTTT.

This clonotype was picked up many times. The chain is built from TRBV6-6 and TRBJ1-5; TRBD1 aligns across 10 bases. J gave up 6 bases and V 7 bases, and 12 bases lay outside the gene matches. CDR1 is MNHNY, CDR2 SVGAGI, per germline (reference sequence). This CDR3 has 16 residues. The CDR3 DNA sequence: TGTGCCAGCACCGGAATTGGGACAGGGGATGCTCAGCCCCAGCATTTT. Protein sequence: CASTGIGTGDAQPQHF.

This clonotype has a handful of counts. The V call is TRBV30, the J call TRBJ1-1; D is uncertain. The CDR3 length is 13 residues. Germline assignment: CDR1 GTSNPN and CDR2 SVGIG (reference sequence). Trimming removed 4 bases at V and 11 bases at J, with 20 bases between. In nucleotides, the CDR3 is TGTGCCTGGACGGGCGGTGGTGGCGGACTGGCTTTCTTT. Translating gives CAWTGGGGGLAFF.